This TCR beta chain was recovered during a study of immune evolution from preneoplasia to lung adenocarcinoma. Regarding the study as a whole: Clonality was highest in normal lung, lower in later-stage lesions apparently. Normal lung had the highest top T cell clone frequencies.

Resections took place in Japan or China from the mid-2010s to the late 2010s. Each case's diagnosis was confirmed by two pathologists on H&E. The V and J ends lost 0 bases and 2 bases, in that order; junction bases with no gene match: 11. The CDR3 sequence is 18 residues long. The germline V gene encodes CDR1 MNHNS and CDR2 SASEGT. Some clones are missing from TCRdb's copy, which holds only in-frame ones; the method was immunoSEQ multiplex PCR. The table includes roughly 2,200 clones, under 80% detected once. Note on this clone: Its antigen remains unknown.

The genes are TRBV6-1 and TRBJ2-3; 7 bases line up with TRBD1. What was sequenced was FFPE adjacent normal lung tissue. The clonotype originates from a person aged 55-80 years with lung adenocarcinoma. Here the CDR3 reads CASSEAGGAGPPTDTQYF. The DNA of the CDR3 is TGTGCCAGCAGTGAAGCAGGGGGCGCTGGTCCCCCCACAGATACGCAGTATTTT.